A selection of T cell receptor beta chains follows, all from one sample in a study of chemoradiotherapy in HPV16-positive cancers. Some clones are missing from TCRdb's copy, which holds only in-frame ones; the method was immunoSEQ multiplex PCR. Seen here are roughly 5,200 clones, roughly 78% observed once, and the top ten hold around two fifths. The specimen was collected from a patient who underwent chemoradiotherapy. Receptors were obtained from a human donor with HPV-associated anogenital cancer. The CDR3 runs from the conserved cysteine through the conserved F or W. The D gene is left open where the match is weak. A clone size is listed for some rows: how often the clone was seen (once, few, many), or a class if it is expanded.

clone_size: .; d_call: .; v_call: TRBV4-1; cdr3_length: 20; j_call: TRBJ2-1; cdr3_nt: TGCGCCAGCAGCCAACCCTCCGGGACGAAGGGATTGGCGTACTACAATGAGCAGTTCTTC; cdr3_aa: CASSQPSGTKGLAYYNEQFF
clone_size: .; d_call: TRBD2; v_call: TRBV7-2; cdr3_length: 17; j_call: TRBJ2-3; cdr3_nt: TGTGCCAGCAGCTCGAAGACTAGCGGGGGCGGGGCAGATACGCAGTATTTT; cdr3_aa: CASSSKTSGGGADTQYF
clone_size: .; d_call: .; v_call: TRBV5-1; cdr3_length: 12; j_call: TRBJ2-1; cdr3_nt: TGCGCCAGCAGCTTCCGGGATAAAGAGCAGTTCTTC; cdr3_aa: CASSFRDKEQFF
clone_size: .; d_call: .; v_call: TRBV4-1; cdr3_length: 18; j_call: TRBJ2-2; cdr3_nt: TGCGCCAGCAGCCAAGTTGTTGGAGAGACAGCTAACACCGGGGAGCTGTTTTTT; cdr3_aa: CASSQVVGETANTGELFF
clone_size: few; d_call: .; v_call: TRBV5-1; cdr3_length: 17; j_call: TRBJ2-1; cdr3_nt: TGCGCCAGCAGCTTGGAAGGAAGCATCGCTTATTACAATGAGCAGTTCTTC; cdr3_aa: CASSLEGSIAYYNEQFF
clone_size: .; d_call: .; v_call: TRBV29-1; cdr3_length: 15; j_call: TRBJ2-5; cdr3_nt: TGCAGCGGGTTTGACGGACTCTCCCTTTCCCAGACCCAGTACTTC; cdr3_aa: CSGFDGLSLSQTQYF
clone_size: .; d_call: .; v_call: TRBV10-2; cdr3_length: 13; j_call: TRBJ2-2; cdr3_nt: TGCGCCAGCAGTGAGTCGGGCACCGGGGAGCTGTTTTTT; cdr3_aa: CASSESGTGELFF
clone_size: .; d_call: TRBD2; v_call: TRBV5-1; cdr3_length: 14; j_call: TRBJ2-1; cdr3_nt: TGCGCCAGCAGCCCAGGACTAGCGGGAGGTGAGCAGTTCTTC; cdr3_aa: CASSPGLAGGEQFF
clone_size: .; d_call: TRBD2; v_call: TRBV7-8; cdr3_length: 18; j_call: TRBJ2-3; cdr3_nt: TGTGCCAGCAGCCTTCGACTAGCGGGGGGATCTAGCACAGATACGCAGTATTTT; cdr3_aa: CASSLRLAGGSSTDTQYF
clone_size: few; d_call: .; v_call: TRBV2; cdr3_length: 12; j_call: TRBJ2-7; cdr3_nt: TGTGCCAGCAGTGGCCTTCACTACGAGCAGTACTTC; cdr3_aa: CASSGLHYEQYF
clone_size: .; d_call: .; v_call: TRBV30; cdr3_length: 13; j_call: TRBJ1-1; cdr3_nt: TGTGCCTGGAGCTGGGGACGGAACACTGAAGCTTTCTTT; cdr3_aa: CAWSWGRNTEAFF
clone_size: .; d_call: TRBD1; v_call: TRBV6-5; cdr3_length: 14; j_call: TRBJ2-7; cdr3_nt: TGTGCCAGCAGTCGGGCCGGGACAGCCTACGAGCAGTACTTC; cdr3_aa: CASSRAGTAYEQYF
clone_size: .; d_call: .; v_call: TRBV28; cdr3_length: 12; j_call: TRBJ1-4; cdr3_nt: TGTGCCAGCAGCCCCACAGGGTATAAACTGTTTTTT; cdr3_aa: CASSPTGYKLFF
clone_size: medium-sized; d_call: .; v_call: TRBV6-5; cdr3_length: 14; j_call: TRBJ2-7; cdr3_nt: TGTGCCAGCAGTTACTCGGGGGGCTCCTACGAGCAGTACTTC; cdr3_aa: CASSYSGGSYEQYF
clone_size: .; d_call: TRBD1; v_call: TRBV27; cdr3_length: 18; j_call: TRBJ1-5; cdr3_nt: TGTGCCAGCAGTTTTAAGTCACCGACAGGGGTTAGCAATCAGCCCCAGCATTTT; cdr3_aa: CASSFKSPTGVSNQPQHF